This T cell receptor (beta chain) is drawn from a study of T cells in Graves' hyperthyroidism and ophthalmopathy. Patients were excluded for uncontrolled infection, other autoimmune disease, pregnancy or lactation. In its sample, this clonotype was seen a few times. There are 15 residues in the CDR3. The germline V gene has CDR1 SGHTS and CDR2 YDEGEE. V lost 6 bases and J lost 1, with 16 bases in between. RNA transcripts were the template for amplifying TCR beta CDR3 regions. First-round RT-PCR targeting the TCR CDR3 was performed with the HTBI primer set. TCRdb independently ran MiXCR on the multiplex PCR reads; one entry per CDR3 protein. This sample has under 350,000 distinct CDR3 sequences, with roughly an eighth found just once.

The J gene is TRBJ1-2, the V gene TRBV5-8, with D tentatively TRBD1 (6 bases). Sequenced input: blood. The receptor comes from a woman in her forties with Graves' ophthalmopathy. For the CDR3, the DNA is TGTGCCAGCAAGGAGACGGGGACACTTAACTATGGCTACACCTTC. It specifies CASKETGTLNYGYTF. The full variable domain, its missing parts supplied by reference TRBV5-8 and TRBJ1-2, is EAGVTQSPTHLIKTRGQQATLRCSPISGHTSVYWYQQALGLGLQFLLWYDEGEERNRGNFPPRFSGRQFPNYSSELNVNALELEDSALYLCASKETGTLNYGYTFGSGTRLTVV.